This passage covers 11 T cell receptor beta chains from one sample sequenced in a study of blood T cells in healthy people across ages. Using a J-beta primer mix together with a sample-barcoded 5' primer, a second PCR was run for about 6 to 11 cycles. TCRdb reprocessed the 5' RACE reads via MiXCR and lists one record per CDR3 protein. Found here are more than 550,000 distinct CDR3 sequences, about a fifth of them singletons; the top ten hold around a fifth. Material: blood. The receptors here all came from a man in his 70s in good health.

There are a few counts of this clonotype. CDR3 sequence: CASSLRVGDPYEQYF. The CDR3 nucleotides read TGTGCCAGCAGCTTACGGGTCGGGGACCCCTACGAGCAGTACTTC. The J gene is TRBJ2-7, the V gene TRBV7-2, with D perhaps matching TRBD1 or TRBD2 (5 bases each). Trimming took off 2 bases at V and 2 bases at J, with 13 bases between the two ends. This CDR3 contains 15 residues. Germline-derived CDR1 and CDR2 are SGHTA and FQGNSA.

The CDR3 spells CAISGGQGMKETQYF. Here the CDR3 DNA reads TGTGCCATCAGTGGGGGACAGGGGATGAAAGAGACCCAGTACTTC. This rearrangement joins TRBV10-3 to TRBJ2-5; 10 bases are a match to TRBD1. V gave up 4 bases and J gave up 3 bases; unmatched junction bases: 5. Germline-derived CDR1 and CDR2 are ENHRY and SYGVKD. The CDR3 runs to 15 residues.

The CDR3 DNA follows: TGTGCCAGCAGTCAACGGGGAACTAATGAAAAACTGTTTTTT. Translating gives CASSQRGTNEKLFF. The chain combines TRBV6-5 with TRBJ1-4, with D unresolved. The CDR3 covers 14 residues. Germline CDR1 reads MNHEY; CDR2 reads SVGAGI. V was trimmed by 5 bases and J by 1 base, leaving 8 bases between them.

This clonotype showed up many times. Here the CDR3 DNA reads TGCAGTGCTACCCCCGGGAGATACTATGGCTACACCTTC. Its protein is CSATPGRYYGYTF. The chain combines TRBV20-1 with TRBJ1-2, with D hard to call. V dropped 4 bases and J dropped 3 bases, with 12 bases sitting between them. Germline lookup yields CDR1 DFQATT and CDR2 SNEGSKA (reference sequence). CDR3 size: 13 residues.

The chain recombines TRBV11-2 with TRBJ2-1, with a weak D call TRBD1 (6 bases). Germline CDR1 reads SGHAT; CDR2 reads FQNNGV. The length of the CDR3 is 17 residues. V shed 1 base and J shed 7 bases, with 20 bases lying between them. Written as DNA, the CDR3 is TGTGCCAGCAGCTTAGCCCTGGGGGCCTTACCACTGAATGAGCAGTTCTTC. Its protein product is CASSLALGALPLNEQFF. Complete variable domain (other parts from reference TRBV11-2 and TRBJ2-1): EAGVAQSPRYKIIEKRQSVAFWCNPISGHATLYWYQQILGQGPKLLIQFQNNGVVDDSQLPKDRFSAERLKGVDSTLKIQPAKLEDSAVYLCASSLALGALPLNEQFFGPGTRLTVL.

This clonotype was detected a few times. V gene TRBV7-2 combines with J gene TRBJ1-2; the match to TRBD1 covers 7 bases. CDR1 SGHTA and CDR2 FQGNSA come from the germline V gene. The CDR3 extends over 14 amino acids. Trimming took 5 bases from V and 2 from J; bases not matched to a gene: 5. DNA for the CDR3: TGTGCCAGCAGCCTGACAGGGAAAAACTATGGCTACACCTTC. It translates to CASSLTGKNYGYTF.

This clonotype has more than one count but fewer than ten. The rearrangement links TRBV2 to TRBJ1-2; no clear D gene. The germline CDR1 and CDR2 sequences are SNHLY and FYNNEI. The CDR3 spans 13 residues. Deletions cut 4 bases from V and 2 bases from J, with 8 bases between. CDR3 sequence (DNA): TGTGCCAGCAGTGCTGAGCTGAACTATGGCTACACCTTC. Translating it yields CASSAELNYGYTF.

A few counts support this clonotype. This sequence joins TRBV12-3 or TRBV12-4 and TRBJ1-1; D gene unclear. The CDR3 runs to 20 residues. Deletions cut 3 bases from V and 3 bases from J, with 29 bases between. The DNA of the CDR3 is TGTGCCAGCAGTTTTTTGGACTGGTCGCGGCGGCCATTGGGGTACACTGAAGCTTTCTTT. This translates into CASSFLDWSRRPLGYTEAFF.

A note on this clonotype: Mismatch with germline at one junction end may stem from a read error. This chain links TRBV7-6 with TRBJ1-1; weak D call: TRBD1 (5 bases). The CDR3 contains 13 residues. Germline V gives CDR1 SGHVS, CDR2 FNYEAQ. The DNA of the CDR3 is TGTGCCAGCAGCACCTACCAGGGCACTGAAGCTCTCTTT. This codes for CASSTYQGTEALF.

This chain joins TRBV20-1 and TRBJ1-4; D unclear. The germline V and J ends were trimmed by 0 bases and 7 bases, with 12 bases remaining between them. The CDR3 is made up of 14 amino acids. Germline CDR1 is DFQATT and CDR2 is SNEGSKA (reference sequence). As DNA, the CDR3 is TGCAGTGCTAGAGATTCGGGTCTGGGTGAAAAACTGTTTTTT. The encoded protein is CSARDSGLGEKLFF.

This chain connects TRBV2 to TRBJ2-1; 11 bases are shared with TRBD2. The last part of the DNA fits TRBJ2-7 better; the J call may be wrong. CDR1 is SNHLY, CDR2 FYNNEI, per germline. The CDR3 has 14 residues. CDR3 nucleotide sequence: TGTGCCAGCAGTGAATTAGCGGGAGGGGGCGAGCAGTACGTC. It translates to CASSELAGGGEQYV.